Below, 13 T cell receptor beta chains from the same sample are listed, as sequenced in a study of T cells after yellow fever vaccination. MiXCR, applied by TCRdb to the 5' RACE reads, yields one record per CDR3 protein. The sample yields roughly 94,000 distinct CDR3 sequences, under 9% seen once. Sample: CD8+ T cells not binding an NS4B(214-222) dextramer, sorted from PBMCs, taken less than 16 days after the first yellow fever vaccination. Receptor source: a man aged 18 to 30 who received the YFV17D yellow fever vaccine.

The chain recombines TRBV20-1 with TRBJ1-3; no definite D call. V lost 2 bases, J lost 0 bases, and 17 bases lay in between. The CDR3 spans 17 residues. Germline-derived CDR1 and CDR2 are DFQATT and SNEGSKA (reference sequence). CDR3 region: CSARLLLDASSGNTIYF. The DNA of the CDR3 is TGCAGTGCTAGATTACTTTTGGATGCATCCTCTGGAAACACCATATATTTT.

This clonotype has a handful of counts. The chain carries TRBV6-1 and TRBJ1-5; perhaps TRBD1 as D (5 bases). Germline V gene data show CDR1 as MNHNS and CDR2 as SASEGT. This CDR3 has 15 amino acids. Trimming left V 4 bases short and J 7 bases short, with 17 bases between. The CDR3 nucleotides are TGTGCCAGCAGTGTCGTCGAGCGGGGGAGGCAGCCCCAGCATTTT. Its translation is CASSVVERGRQPQHF.

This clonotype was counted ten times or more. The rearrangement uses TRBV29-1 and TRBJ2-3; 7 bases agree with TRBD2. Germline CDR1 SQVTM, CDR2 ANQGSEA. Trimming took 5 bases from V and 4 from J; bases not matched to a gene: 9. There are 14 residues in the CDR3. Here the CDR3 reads CSVRGGGGPDTQYF. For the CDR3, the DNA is TGCAGCGTTCGTGGCGGCGGGGGACCAGATACGCAGTATTTT.

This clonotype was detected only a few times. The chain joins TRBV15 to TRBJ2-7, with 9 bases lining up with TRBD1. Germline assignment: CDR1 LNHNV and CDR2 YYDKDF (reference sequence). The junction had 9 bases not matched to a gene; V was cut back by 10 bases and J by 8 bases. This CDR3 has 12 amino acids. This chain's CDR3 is CAIRQGGIQQYV. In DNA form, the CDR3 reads TGTGCCATCCGACAGGGGGGTATTCAGCAGTACGTC.

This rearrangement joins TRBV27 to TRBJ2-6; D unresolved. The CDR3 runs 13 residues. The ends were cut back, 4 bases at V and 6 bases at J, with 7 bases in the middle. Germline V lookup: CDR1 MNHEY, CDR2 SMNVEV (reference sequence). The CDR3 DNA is TGTGCCAGCAGTTCTCTAGAGGCCAACGTCCTGACTTTC. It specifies CASSSLEANVLTF.

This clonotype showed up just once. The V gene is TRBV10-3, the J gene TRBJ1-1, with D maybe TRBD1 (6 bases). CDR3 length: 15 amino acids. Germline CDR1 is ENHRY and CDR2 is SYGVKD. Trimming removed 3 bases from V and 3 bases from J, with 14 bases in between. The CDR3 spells CAISEGGRVDTEAFF. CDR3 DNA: TGTGCCATCAGTGAAGGGGGGCGCGTGGACACTGAAGCTTTCTTT.

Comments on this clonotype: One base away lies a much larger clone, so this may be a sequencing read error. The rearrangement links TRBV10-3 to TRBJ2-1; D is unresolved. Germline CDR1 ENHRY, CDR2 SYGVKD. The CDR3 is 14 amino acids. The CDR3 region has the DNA TGTGCCATCAGTGACAGGAGCTCCTACAATGAGCAGCTCTTC. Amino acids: CAISDRSSYNEQLF.

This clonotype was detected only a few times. The CDR3 reads CASSHGTSTDTQYF. DNA for the CDR3: TGTGCCAGCTCCCACGGGACGTCCACAGATACGCAGTATTTT. This chain connects TRBV18 to TRBJ2-3; D tentatively reads TRBD1 or TRBD2 (5 bases each). Germline V lookup: CDR1 KGHSH, CDR2 LQKENI. The CDR3 totals 14 residues. Trimming left V 6 bases short and J 2 bases short, with 12 bases between.

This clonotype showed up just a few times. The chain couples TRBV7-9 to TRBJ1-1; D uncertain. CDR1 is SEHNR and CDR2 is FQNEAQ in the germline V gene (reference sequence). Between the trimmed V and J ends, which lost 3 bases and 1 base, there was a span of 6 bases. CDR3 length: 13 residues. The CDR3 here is CASSLLPNTEAFF. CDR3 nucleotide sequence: TGTGCCAGCAGCTTGCTCCCGAACACTGAAGCTTTCTTT. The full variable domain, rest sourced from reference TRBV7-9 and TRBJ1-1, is DTGVSQNPRHKITKRGQNVTFRCDPISEHNRLYWYRQTLGQGPEFLTYFQNEAQLEKSRLLSDRFSAERPKGSFSTLEIQRTEQGDSAMYLCASSLLPNTEAFFGQGTRLTVV.

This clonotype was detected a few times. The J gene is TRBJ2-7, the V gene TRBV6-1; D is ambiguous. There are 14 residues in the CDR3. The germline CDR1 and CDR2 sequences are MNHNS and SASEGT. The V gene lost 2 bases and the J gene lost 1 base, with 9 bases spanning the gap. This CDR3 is CASSEFDGSYEQYV. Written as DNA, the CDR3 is TGTGCCAGCAGTGAATTTGACGGGTCCTACGAGCAGTACGTC.

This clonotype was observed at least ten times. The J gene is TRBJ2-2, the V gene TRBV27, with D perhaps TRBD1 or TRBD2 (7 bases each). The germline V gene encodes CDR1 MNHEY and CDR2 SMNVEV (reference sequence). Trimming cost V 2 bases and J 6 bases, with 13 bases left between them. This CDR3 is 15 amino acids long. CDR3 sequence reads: CASSLIAGGAGELFF. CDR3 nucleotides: TGTGCCAGCAGTTTAATCGCAGGGGGGGCCGGGGAGCTGTTTTTT.

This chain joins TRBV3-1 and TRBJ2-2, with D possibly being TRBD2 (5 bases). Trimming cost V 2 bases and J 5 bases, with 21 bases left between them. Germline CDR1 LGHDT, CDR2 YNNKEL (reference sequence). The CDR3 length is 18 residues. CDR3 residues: CASSQWAAAARRTGELFF. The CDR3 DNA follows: TGTGCCAGCAGCCAATGGGCAGCGGCCGCCCGGAGGACCGGGGAGCTGTTTTTT.

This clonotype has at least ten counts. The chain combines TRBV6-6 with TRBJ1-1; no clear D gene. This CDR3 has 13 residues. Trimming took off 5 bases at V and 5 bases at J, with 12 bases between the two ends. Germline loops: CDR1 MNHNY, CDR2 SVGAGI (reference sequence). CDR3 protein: CASSPTGWTEAFF. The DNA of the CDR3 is TGTGCCAGCAGTCCCACCGGGTGGACTGAAGCTTTCTTT.